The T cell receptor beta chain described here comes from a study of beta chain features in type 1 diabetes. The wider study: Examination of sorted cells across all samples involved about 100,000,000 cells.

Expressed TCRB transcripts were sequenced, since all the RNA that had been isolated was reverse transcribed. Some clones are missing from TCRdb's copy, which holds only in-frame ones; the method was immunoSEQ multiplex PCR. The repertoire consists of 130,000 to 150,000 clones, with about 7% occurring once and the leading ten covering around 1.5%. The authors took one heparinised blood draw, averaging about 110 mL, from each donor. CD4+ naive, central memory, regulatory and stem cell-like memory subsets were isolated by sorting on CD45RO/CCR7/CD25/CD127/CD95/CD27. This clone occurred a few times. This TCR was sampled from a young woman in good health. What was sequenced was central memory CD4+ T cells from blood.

The CDR3 DNA follows: TGTGCCAGCACCCTCCGGGTAAACACTGAAGCTTTCTTT. Its protein is CASTLRVNTEAFF. The chain carries TRBV6-5 and TRBJ1-1; D is unresolved. Germline assignment: CDR1 MNHEY and CDR2 SVGAGI. This CDR3 region has 13 residues. V was shortened by 7 bases and J by 2 bases, with 11 bases between the two germline ends.